The rows below give T cell receptor beta chains drawn from one sample of a study of T cells after posttransplantation cyclophosphamide. Clones were sequenced by immunoSEQ multiplex PCR, and TCRdb holds only the in-frame ones, with some missing. The specimen gives more than 40,000 clones without singletons; the ten biggest hold 2.2%. Input material: PBMCs. The receptors come from a man between 40 and 49 years old in good health, CMV-negative, and a related stem cell transplant donor. CDR3s include the opening cysteine and the closing phenylalanine or tryptophan. D genes are given only for firm matches. Each size is once, few, many or a size class.

size	D	J	V	DNA	CDR3
many	.	TRBJ1-1	TRBV7-9	TGTGCCAGCAGCTTAGACATGAACACTGAAGCTTTCTTT	CASSLDMNTEAFF
many	.	TRBJ1-5	TRBV27	TGTGCCAGCAGTCCCCGGGAGGTACGTCAGCCCCAGCATTTT	CASSPREVRQPQHF
many	.	TRBJ2-1	TRBV19	TGTGCCAGTAGTAGGTCGGGAACATACAATGAGCAGTTCTTC	CASSRSGTYNEQFF
many	.	TRBJ2-1	TRBV5-1	TGCGCCAGCAGCTTGGAAGGGGTTGATGAGCAGTTCTTC	CASSLEGVDEQFF
many	TRBD2	TRBJ2-2	TRBV9	TGTGCCAGCAGCCTCCGGGGGGTGAACACCGGGGAGCTGTTTTTT	CASSLRGVNTGELFF
many	.	TRBJ1-1	TRBV5-5	TGTGCCAGCAGCTTGGGGGGGGGAGGGACTGAAGCTTTCTTT	CASSLGGGGTEAFF
many	.	TRBJ2-7	TRBV7-9	TGTGCCAGCAGCTATCAGGGAGGCGAGCAGTACTTC	CASSYQGGEQYF
many	TRBD1	TRBJ2-2	TRBV19	TGTGCCAGTAGTGTTTCGCGGGGGACAGGGGCCACCGGGGAGCTGTTTTTT	CASSVSRGTGATGELFF
many	.	TRBJ2-1	TRBV5-4	TGTGCCAGCAGCTTAAGCGGATGGGGCAATGAGCAGTTCTTC	CASSLSGWGNEQFF
many	.	TRBJ1-1	TRBV27	TGTGCCAGCAGTCTGCACCGACGGGTGGGCACTGAAGCTTTCTTT	CASSLHRRVGTEAFF
many	.	TRBJ2-7	TRBV5-1	TGCGCCAGCAGCTTGGCAACCGGCTACGAGCAGTACTTC	CASSLATGYEQYF
many	TRBD2	TRBJ2-3	TRBV29-1	TGCAGCGTTGAAGAGACTAGCGGCTCAGATACGCAGTATTTT	CSVEETSGSDTQYF
many	.	TRBJ1-2	TRBV29-1	TGCAGCGTTGTTGGGGCAGAAGCTAACTATGGCTACACCTTC	CSVVGAEANYGYTF
many	.	TRBJ1-5	TRBV5-1	TGCGCCAGCAGCTTGCTCCCTCGTGAGTTAAGCAATCAGCCCCAGCATTTT	CASSLLPRELSNQPQHF
many	TRBD1	TRBJ2-7	TRBV30	TGTGCCTGGACCCTTTGGGGACAGGGGGTCTCCTACGAGCAGTACTTC	CAWTLWGQGVSYEQYF
many	TRBD2	TRBJ2-1	TRBV28	TGTGCCAGCAGTTGGGCGGAGATTAGCGGGAGATCGGGTGAGCAGTTCTTC	CASSWAEISGRSGEQFF
many	TRBD2	TRBJ2-5	TRBV15	TGTGCCACCAAAATCGGGACTAGCGCTTACCAAGAGACCCAGTACTTC	CATKIGTSAYQETQYF
many	TRBD1	TRBJ2-3	TRBV13	TGTGCCAGCAGCTGGACAGGGGGCGAGTATTTT	CASSWTGGEYF
many	TRBD1	TRBJ2-3	TRBV4-3	TGCGCCAGCAGCCGAAGACAGGGGTTGGGCACAGATACGCAGTATTTT	CASSRRQGLGTDTQYF
many	.	TRBJ2-1	TRBV7-2	TGTGCCAGCAGCCTGGACTCGCATGAGCAGTTCTTC	CASSLDSHEQFF
many	.	TRBJ2-2	TRBV5-1	TGCGCCAGCAGCGCCTCGGACAGTTACACCGGGGAGCTGTTTTTT	CASSASDSYTGELFF
many	TRBD1	TRBJ1-1	TRBV19	TGTGCCAGTAGTGACCAGGGGGCCTGGGGAGCTTTCTTT	CASSDQGAWGAFF
many	TRBD2	TRBJ2-7	TRBV27	TGTGCCAGCAGGATCTTAGCGGGAGGGTACGAGCAGTACTTC	CASRILAGGYEQYF
many	.	TRBJ2-2	TRBV6-5	TGTGCCAGCAGTCCCGGACTATCCAACACCGGGGAGCTGTTTTTT	CASSPGLSNTGELFF
many	TRBD1	TRBJ2-2	TRBV10-3	TGTGCCATCAGTGAGGGGACAGCGAGTACCGGGGAGCTGTTTTTT	CAISEGTASTGELFF
few	.	TRBJ1-2	TRBV6-5	TGTGCCAGCTCTATGGCGCGGCTTAACTATGGCTACACCTTC	CASSMARLNYGYTF
many	.	TRBJ2-7	TRBV11-3	TGTGCCAGCAGCCGGACCGAGGGTGAGCAGTACTTC	CASSRTEGEQYF
many	TRBD1	TRBJ1-1	TRBV6-5	TGTGCCAGCACGGCCCACAGGGGTGGCACTGAAGCTTTCTTT	CASTAHRGGTEAFF
many	TRBD1	TRBJ2-7	TRBV5-8	TGTGCCAGCAGCCAAGACAGGGGGCTCTCCTACGAGCAGTACTTC	CASSQDRGLSYEQYF
many	TRBD1	TRBJ2-7	TRBV7-2	TGTGCCAGCAGCCTAAGAGGACAGGGGGATGCCTACGAGCAGTACTTC	CASSLRGQGDAYEQYF
many	.	TRBJ1-1	TRBV29-1	TGCAGCGCCGCCCGGGGGGGGAACACTGAAGCTTTCTTT	CSAARGGNTEAFF
many	.	TRBJ2-1	TRBV6-5	TGTGCCAGCAGCCGGGGCGTGGGGCTGGGGGGTGAGCAGTTCTTC	CASSRGVGLGGEQFF
many	TRBD1	TRBJ2-7	TRBV2	TGTGCCAGCAGAGACCCGGGACAGGAATCCTACGAGCAGTACTTC	CASRDPGQESYEQYF
many	TRBD2	TRBJ2-1	TRBV4-1	TGCGCCAGCAGCTATAGCACTTTCCGGACTAGCGGGAAGGTCGTCTCCTACAATGAGCAGTTCTTC	CASSYSTFRTSGKVVSYNEQFF
many	TRBD2	TRBJ2-5	TRBV9	TGTGCCAGCAGCGTAAGCGGGAGAGGATGGGAGACCCAGTACTTC	CASSVSGRGWETQYF
many	.	TRBJ2-7	TRBV6-1	TGTGCCAGCAGTGATCTAGGCCTCTACGAGCAGTACTTC	CASSDLGLYEQYF
many	.	TRBJ2-2	TRBV19	TGTGCCAGTAGTGGACAGCCCATCCCCAACACCGGGGAGCTGTTTTTT	CASSGQPIPNTGELFF